One and the same sample provided the 31 T cell receptor beta chains below, sequenced in a study of identical twins. TCRdb re-called the 5' RACE reads with MiXCR, one entry per CDR3 protein. The repertoire has 350,000 to 400,000 distinct CDR3 sequences, 7% to 9.5% of them found once; the top ten carry roughly 8.7%. Input material: naive T cells sorted from blood. Every receptor here comes from a woman aged 50 to 65 in good health.

V gene TRBV28 combines with J gene TRBJ2-1; 13 bases fit TRBD2. V lost 8 bases, J lost 1 base, and 8 bases stayed unmatched. Germline CDR1 MDHEN, CDR2 SYDVKM. The CDR3 sequence is 17 residues long. CDR3 DNA: TGTGCCAGCGGGGGACTAGCGGGGCGTGGGTCCTACAATGAGCAGTTCTTC. Amino acids: CASGGLAGRGSYNEQFF. The variable domain in full, completed from reference TRBV28 and TRBJ2-1, reads DVKVTQSSRYLVKRTGEKVFLECVQDMDHENMFWYRQDPGLGLRLIYFSYDVKMKEKGDIPEGYSVSREKKERFSLILESASTNQTSMYLCASGGLAGRGSYNEQFFGPGTRLTVL.

The rearrangement links TRBV2 to TRBJ1-5; no clear D. The CDR3 contains 13 residues. Germline V gives CDR1 SNHLY, CDR2 FYNNEI. The V and J ends lost 7 bases and 4 bases respectively, with 11 bases between them. CDR3 sequence reads: CASTVTENQPQHF. CDR3 coding DNA: TGTGCCAGCACTGTAACAGAGAATCAGCCCCAGCATTTT.

This clonotype has more than one count but fewer than ten. This sequence joins TRBV25-1 and TRBJ2-7; TRBD2 aligns across 10 bases. This CDR3 spans 15 amino acids. J was trimmed by 1 base and V by 4 bases; bases with no gene match: 4. Germline CDR1 and CDR2: MGHDK and SYGVNS. CDR3 region: CASSGASGGSYEQYF. CDR3 in DNA: TGTGCCAGCAGTGGAGCTAGCGGGGGATCCTACGAGCAGTACTTC.

The chain links TRBV20-1 to TRBJ2-1, with 7 bases lining up with TRBD2. With 0 bases clipped from V and 2 bases from J, the junction kept 4 bases outside the gene matches. CDR1 is DFQATT and CDR2 is SNEGSKA in the germline V gene (reference sequence). This CDR3 contains 15 residues. CDR3 in amino acids: CSAREASGAYNEQFF. CDR3 bases: TGCAGTGCTAGAGAGGCTAGCGGAGCCTACAATGAGCAGTTCTTC.

The rearrangement joins TRBV6-2 or TRBV6-3 to TRBJ2-2, with 9 bases aligning to TRBD2. V lost 3 bases to trimming and J lost 7 bases; unmatched junction nucleotides: 12. Germline CDR1 is MNHEY and CDR2 is SVGEGT. There are 17 residues in the CDR3. In DNA, the CDR3 is TGTGCCAGCAGTTATCTCGCGGGAGGGCCATGGGACGGGGAGCTGTTTTTT. Protein product: CASSYLAGGPWDGELFF.

The V gene is TRBV6-5, the J gene TRBJ2-2; D remains unclear. Trimming pared 5 bases from V and 4 bases from J, leaving 8 bases between. CDR3 length: 13 amino acids. CDR1 is MNHEY and CDR2 is SVGAGI in the germline V gene. The CDR3 DNA sequence: TGTGCCAGCAGTGAGTCGGCCACCGGGGAGCTGTTTTTT. It is translated as CASSESATGELFF.

The chain is built from TRBV24-1 and TRBJ2-2, with 9 bases matching TRBD1. J lost 5 bases, V lost 3 bases, and 9 bases had no gene match. This CDR3 contains 17 residues. CDR1 KGHDR and CDR2 SFDVKD come from the germline V gene. The CDR3 sequence is CATSDPLQGARTGELFF. The CDR3 region has the DNA TGTGCCACCAGTGATCCTTTACAGGGGGCGCGGACCGGGGAGCTGTTTTTT.

This chain joins TRBV12-3 or TRBV12-4 and TRBJ2-5, with D uncertain. This CDR3 is built from 13 residues. Trimming shortened V by 7 bases and J by 0 bases, and 9 bases separated the two germline ends. The CDR3 DNA sequence: TGTGCCAGCAAGGTGTATGACCAAGAGACCCAGTACTTC. This encodes CASKVYDQETQYF.

The J gene is TRBJ2-7, the V gene TRBV27, with 9 bases matching TRBD1. This CDR3 region has 15 residues. Looked up from germline, CDR1 is MNHEY and CDR2 is SMNVEV (reference sequence). With V trimmed by 6 bases and J by 7 bases, 13 bases remained unmatched. The CDR3 nucleotides are TGTGCCAGCAGCGGGACCGGGACAGGGCTACAAGAGCAGTACTTC. Translating gives CASSGTGTGLQEQYF.

This clonotype came up many times. DNA for the CDR3: TGCGCCAGCAGCCCCTTATTAACTGATGATACCTACGAGCAGTACTTC. It yields the protein CASSPLLTDDTYEQYF. J is TRBJ2-7 and V is TRBV4-1; D is undetermined. Germline lookup yields CDR1 MGHRA and CDR2 YSYEKL. The germline V and J ends were trimmed by 4 bases and 2 bases, with 18 bases remaining between them. This CDR3 region has 16 residues.

This clonotype was seen more than once but under ten times. This chain joins TRBV12-3 or TRBV12-4 and TRBJ2-1; D perhaps matches TRBD2 (6 bases). CDR3 length: 15 amino acids. The V and J ends lost 8 bases and 9 bases respectively, with 23 bases between them. This CDR3 reads CASHYRDSSPFEQFF. CDR3 coding DNA: TGTGCCAGCCACTACCGGGACTCCTCCCCCTTTGAGCAGTTCTTC.

This clonotype appeared a few times. The chain is built from TRBV4-2 and TRBJ1-5; no definite D call. The CDR3 length is 17 residues. Germline assignment: CDR1 LGHNA and CDR2 YNFKEQ. Trimming pared 1 base from V and 0 bases from J, leaving 13 bases between. CDR3 nucleotides: TGTGCCAGCAGCCAAGCTGGACTAACTTATAGCAATCAGCCCCAGCATTTT. This sequence encodes CASSQAGLTYSNQPQHF.

This clonotype has only a few counts. The rearrangement links TRBV11-2 to TRBJ2-5, with a weak D call TRBD2 (6 bases). In germline, CDR1 is SGHAT, CDR2 FQNNGV. The CDR3 is made up of 14 amino acids. Trimming left V 5 bases short and J 1 base short, with 11 bases between. The DNA of the CDR3 is TGTGCCAGCAGCGGAGCGGGTGCCCAAGAGACCCAGTACTTC. Translating gives CASSGAGAQETQYF.

Many counts were recorded for this clonotype. The chain has TRBV12-3 or TRBV12-4 and TRBJ1-2, with no clear D. The V end was cut by 1 base, the J end by 8 bases, with 11 bases between. This CDR3 comprises 13 residues. CDR3 sequence (DNA): TGTGCCAGCAGTTTAGTCCTACCGGAGGGCTACACCTTC. Residues: CASSLVLPEGYTF.

The J gene is TRBJ2-7, the V gene TRBV11-1; D gene ambiguous. Looked up from germline, CDR1 is SGHAT and CDR2 is FQDESV (reference sequence). The V and J ends lost 4 bases and 11 bases respectively, with 9 bases between them. This CDR3 spans 10 amino acids. The CDR3 coding sequence is TGTGCCAGCAGCTCCCCCTGTAAGTACTTC. Translated, it gives CASSSPCKYF.

This clonotype came up a few times. The chain uses TRBV10-2 and TRBJ2-7; TRBD2 matches at 13 bases. Germline V lookup: CDR1 WSHSY, CDR2 SAAADI. V gave up 7 bases and J gave up 6 bases; unmatched junction bases: 9. CDR3 length: 15 amino acids. This CDR3 reads CASNEGLAGRGEQYF. The CDR3 DNA sequence: TGCGCCAGCAACGAGGGACTAGCGGGAAGAGGCGAGCAGTACTTC.

J is TRBJ2-1 and V is TRBV3-1, with D perhaps matching TRBD1 (6 bases). Germline assignment: CDR1 LGHDT and CDR2 YNNKEL (reference sequence). The CDR3 runs 17 residues. The V gene lost 2 bases and the J gene lost 2 bases, with 16 bases spanning the gap. The CDR3 nucleotides read TGTGCCAGCAGCCAAATGTTTCAGGGGTCTACCTACAATGAGCAGTTCTTC. Residues: CASSQMFQGSTYNEQFF.

In its sample, this clonotype was seen a few times. The V and J genes are TRBV3-1 and TRBJ2-7; 7 bases align to TRBD2. There are 14 residues in the CDR3. J lost 0 bases, V lost 3 bases, and 2 bases had no gene match. Germline CDR1 reads LGHDT; CDR2 reads YNNKEL (reference sequence). Here the CDR3 DNA reads TGTGCCAGCAGCCATACTAGCGCCTCCTACGAGCAGTACTTC. It yields the protein CASSHTSASYEQYF.

This clonotype was seen only a few times. The chain has TRBV10-2 and TRBJ1-2; D is possibly TRBD1 (5 bases). Trimming took 7 bases from V and 7 from J, leaving 16 bases between them. The CDR3 has 13 residues. The germline V gene encodes CDR1 WSHSY and CDR2 SAAADI. This chain's CDR3 is CASIDWRGTGYTF. As DNA, the CDR3 is TGCGCCAGCATTGATTGGCGAGGGACTGGCTACACCTTC.

This clonotype turned up a few times. V usage is TRBV5-1 and J usage is TRBJ2-5; D might be TRBD2 (5 bases). Trimming shortened V by 5 bases and J by 5 bases, and 19 bases separated the two germline ends. Germline CDR1 reads SGHRS; CDR2 reads YFSETQ. This CDR3 contains 15 residues. For the CDR3, the DNA is TGCGCCAGCAGAGATGTGAGGGCCTCTACGGAGACCCAGTACTTC. Translated, it gives CASRDVRASTETQYF.

This clonotype has ten or more counts. V is TRBV12-3 or TRBV12-4 and J is TRBJ1-2; D unclear. The CDR3 contains 12 residues. V lost 5 bases, J lost 7 bases, and 11 bases lay in between. For the CDR3, the DNA is TGTGCCAGCAGTACTGGGAAGGGTGGCTACACCTTC. It translates to CASSTGKGGYTF.

The V and J genes are TRBV5-1 and TRBJ2-6; 9 bases line up with TRBD1. The junction had 3 bases not matched to a gene; V was cut back by 0 bases and J by 2 bases. The CDR3 covers 17 residues. Germline CDR1 is SGHRS and CDR2 is YFSETQ. The CDR3 sequence is CASSLADRGTGANVLTF. The CDR3 DNA is TGCGCCAGCAGCTTGGCAGACAGGGGGACTGGGGCCAACGTCCTGACTTTC.

This clonotype occurred many times. The J gene is TRBJ2-2, the V gene TRBV28; weak D call: TRBD2 (5 bases). V was trimmed by 3 bases and J by 3 bases, leaving 20 bases between them. The CDR3 contains 18 residues. Germline V lookup: CDR1 MDHEN, CDR2 SYDVKM. The CDR3: CASSFIVFGQEDTGELFF. CDR3 DNA sequence: TGTGCCAGCAGTTTCATCGTCTTCGGGCAGGAGGACACCGGGGAGCTGTTTTTT.

This clonotype has more than one count but fewer than ten. The chain carries TRBV29-1 and TRBJ2-3; D assignment may be TRBD1 or TRBD2 (6 bases each). The V gene's germline CDR1 is SQVTM and CDR2 ANQGSEA. With 5 bases removed from V and 7 bases from J, the gap between germline ends came to 16 bases. There are 13 residues in the CDR3. Here the CDR3 DNA reads TGCAGCGTTTTGGCCAGGGGAGGATATACGCAGTATTTT. Residues: CSVLARGGYTQYF.

There are a few counts of this clonotype. The CDR3 protein is CASSLVPAGETQYF. Written as DNA, the CDR3 is TGTGCCAGCAGCTTAGTCCCAGCAGGAGAGACCCAGTACTTC. The chain links TRBV11-2 to TRBJ2-5, with D unclear. CDR3 size: 14 residues. From germline, CDR1 is SGHAT and CDR2 FQNNGV. The V end was cut by 1 base, the J end by 4 bases, with 10 bases between.

The chain combines TRBV7-8 with TRBJ2-1; the match to TRBD2 covers 12 bases. The CDR3 contains 18 residues. V was clipped by 5 bases and J by 3 bases; unmatched bases: 11. Germline-derived CDR1 and CDR2 are SGHVS and FQNEAQ. Here the CDR3 reads CASSLRETSGRIYNEQFF. CDR3 sequence (DNA): TGTGCCAGCAGCCTCCGGGAGACTAGCGGGAGAATCTACAATGAGCAGTTCTTC.

The table lists this clonotype with many counts. This chain connects TRBV9 to TRBJ2-1; D ambiguous. In germline, CDR1 is SGDLS, CDR2 YYNGEE. The CDR3 spans 14 residues. V lost 0 bases and J 2 bases, leaving 6 bases between the germline ends. CDR3 loop: CASSVVRTYNEQFF. DNA of the CDR3: TGTGCCAGCAGCGTAGTAAGGACCTACAATGAGCAGTTCTTC. The variable domain in full, with the rest retrieved from reference TRBV9 and TRBJ2-1, is DSGVTQTPKHLITATGQRVTLRCSPRSGDLSVYWYQQSLDQGLQFLIQYYNGEERAKGNILERFSAQQFPDLHSELNLSSLELGDSALYFCASSVVRTYNEQFFGPGTRLTVL.

This clonotype appeared many times. The V gene is TRBV5-1, the J gene TRBJ2-1; no clear D. This CDR3 region has 13 residues. Germline V gene sequence: CDR1 SGHRS, CDR2 YFSETQ. Trimming took off 0 bases at V and 0 bases at J, with 1 base between the two ends. CDR3 protein: CASSLVSYNEQFF. The CDR3 DNA reads as TGCGCCAGCAGCTTGGTCTCCTACAATGAGCAGTTCTTC.

This clonotype was found a few times. The CDR3 is CASSPLTKQETQYF. Written as DNA, the CDR3 is TGCGCCAGCAGCCCCTTGACTAAACAAGAGACCCAGTACTTC. The chain links TRBV5-1 to TRBJ2-5; tentative D call: TRBD2 (5 bases). Germline V CDR1 and CDR2: SGHRS, YFSETQ. The CDR3 totals 14 residues. Trimming took off 4 bases at V and 2 bases at J, with 12 bases between the two ends.

There are many counts of this clonotype. The rearrangement uses TRBV9 and TRBJ1-2; perhaps TRBD1 as D (6 bases). The CDR3 contains 14 residues. Between the trimmed V and J ends, which lost 0 bases and 4 bases, there was a span of 10 bases. Germline CDR1 SGDLS, CDR2 YYNGEE. The CDR3 loop is CASSVVPGAYGYTF. The CDR3 DNA reads as TGTGCCAGCAGCGTAGTCCCAGGGGCCTATGGCTACACCTTC.

V gene TRBV6-5 combines with J gene TRBJ2-1; D unclear. Germline CDR1 is MNHEY and CDR2 is SVGAGI. The length of the CDR3 is 13 residues. Trimming pared 2 bases from V and 5 bases from J, leaving 7 bases between. CDR3 residues: CASSYTTNNEQFF. The CDR3 bases are TGTGCCAGCAGTTACACCACGAACAATGAGCAGTTCTTC.